The clone carrying this TCR beta chain has a handful of counts. The antigen remains undetermined. This record comes from a study of vaccination effects on CD4 cells after COVID-19. V dropped 3 bases and J dropped 6 bases, with 13 bases sitting between them. Germline assignment: CDR1 MNHNS and CDR2 SASEGT. The CDR3 length is 14 residues. Generated by immunoSEQ multiplex PCR, the TCRdb table keeps only in-frame clones and is missing some. The sample contains 30,000 to 40,000 clones, about three quarters of which appear only once. Scientists isolated CD4+ T cells after an approximately 9-day culture period ended. This individual contracted SARS-CoV-2 between March and December 2020, as verified by PCR. Each person got two doses of an mRNA SARS-CoV-2 vaccine, BNT162b2 or mRNA-1273.

The V call is TRBV6-1, the J call TRBJ2-3, with D perhaps matching TRBD1 (6 bases). The specimen was CD4+ T cells from PBMCs cultured without peptide, collected after COVID-19 vaccination. The sequence was obtained from a human donor who had a prior SARS-CoV-2 infection. The CDR3 region has the DNA TGTGCCAGCAGTGAGCAGGGGACGACTGATACGCAGTATTTT. Its translation: CASSEQGTTDTQYF.